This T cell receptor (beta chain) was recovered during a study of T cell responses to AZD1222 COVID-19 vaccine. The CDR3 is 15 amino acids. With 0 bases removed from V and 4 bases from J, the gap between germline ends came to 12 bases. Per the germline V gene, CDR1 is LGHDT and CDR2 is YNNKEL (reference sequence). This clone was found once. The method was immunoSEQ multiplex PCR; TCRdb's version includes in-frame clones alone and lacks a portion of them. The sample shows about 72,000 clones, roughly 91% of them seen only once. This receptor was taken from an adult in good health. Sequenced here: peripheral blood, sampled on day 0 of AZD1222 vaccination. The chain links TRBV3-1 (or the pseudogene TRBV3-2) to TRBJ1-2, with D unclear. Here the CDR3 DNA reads TGTGCCAGCAGCCAAGATTCGTCGGGAGGCTATGGCTACACCTTC. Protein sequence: CASSQDSSGGYGYTF.